A single sample gave rise to the 31 T cell receptor beta chains below, sequenced in a study of shared clonotypes between healthy human individuals. The repertoire was sequenced with immunoSEQ multiplex PCR; TCRdb's copy has only in-frame clones and lacks some. Of about 1.1 million clones in the sample, roughly 80% are singletons; the top ten hold 0.89%. Sequencing input: memory CD4+ T cells from PBMCs. Subset in this sample: CD45RA-negative fraction. The receptors shown here come from a man between 18 and 35 years old in good health. Some clones in this sample may be carry-over from other donors' samples.

Here the CDR3 DNA reads TGTGCCAGCAGTGGCGGGACCACAGCCAAAAACATTCAGTACTTC. Residues: CASSGGTTAKNIQYF. The rearrangement joins TRBV25-1 to TRBJ2-4, with D possibly being TRBD2 (6 bases). The CDR3 length is 15 residues. Deletions cut 4 bases from V and 0 bases from J, with 10 bases between. Germline CDR1 reads MGHDK; CDR2 reads SYGVNS.

The chain has TRBV25-1 and TRBJ2-3; D not certain. CDR3 length: 12 amino acids. Trimming cost V 3 bases and J 4 bases, with 5 bases left between them. In germline, CDR1 is MGHDK, CDR2 SYGVNS. The CDR3 protein is CASSEIPDTQYF. The DNA of the CDR3 is TGTGCCAGCAGTGAGATCCCAGATACGCAGTATTTT.

Details on this clone: The sample contains more than one DNA sequence encoding this CDR3. Here the CDR3 DNA reads TGCGCCAGCAGCCCACAAACAGGGAACACTGAAGCTTTCTTT. Encoded protein: CASSPQTGNTEAFF. The chain combines TRBV4-1 with TRBJ1-1, with D possibly TRBD1 on 5 matching bases. Germline values: CDR1 MGHRA, CDR2 YSYEKL. V lost 4 bases to trimming and J lost 1 base, with 10 bases between them. The CDR3 sequence is 14 residues long.

This clone was recorded a few times. This chain links TRBV28 with TRBJ2-7; 12 positions agree with TRBD1. The CDR3 runs to 17 residues. The V segment lost 6 bases and the J segment 5 bases; nucleotides outside the gene matches: 14. Germline loops: CDR1 MDHEN, CDR2 SYDVKM. In nucleotides, the CDR3 is TGTGCCAGCAGGGGAAATCCCGGGACAGGGGGCTGGGACGAGCAGTACTTC. Translated, it gives CASRGNPGTGGWDEQYF.

The chain combines TRBV5-1 with TRBJ2-7, with D unresolved. V was pared by 4 bases and J by 7 bases, with 15 bases between. Germline lookup yields CDR1 SGHRS and CDR2 YFSETQ. This CDR3 spans 13 amino acids. The CDR3 DNA is TGCGCCAGCAGCCCTGACCCTTCTGGGGAGCAGTACTTC. This codes for CASSPDPSGEQYF.

This chain links TRBV6-5 with TRBJ1-5; D call uncertain. CDR3 length: 15 residues. The V end was cut by 2 bases, the J end by 4 bases, with 12 bases between. Per germline, CDR1 MNHEY and CDR2 SVGAGI. CDR3 in DNA: TGTGCCAGCAGTTACGATTCGGCTCCTAATCAGCCCCAGCATTTT. It specifies CASSYDSAPNQPQHF.

The chain is built from TRBV6-4 and TRBJ2-1; D remains unclear. The V gene's germline CDR1 is MRHNA and CDR2 SNTAGT. The CDR3 is 13 amino acids. V dropped 3 bases and J dropped 7 bases, with 10 bases sitting between them. The CDR3 DNA follows: TGTGCCAGCAGTGAACATTACGGAAATGAGCAGTTCTTC. Amino acids: CASSEHYGNEQFF.

To note about this clone: Other DNA variants within this sample encode the same CDR3. V gene TRBV7-2 combines with J gene TRBJ2-5; D remains ambiguous. The germline gives CDR1 SGHTA, CDR2 FQGNSA. V was cut by 8 bases and J by 0 bases, with 7 bases left in between. CDR3 size: 12 residues. The CDR3 loop is CASSPNQETQYF. In DNA form, the CDR3 reads TGTGCCAGCTCCCCCAACCAAGAGACCCAGTACTTC.

The chain joins TRBV28 to TRBJ2-7; 7 nucleotides align to TRBD1. Per germline, CDR1 MDHEN and CDR2 SYDVKM. This CDR3 spans 12 amino acids. J lost 5 bases, V lost 6 bases, and 4 bases had no gene match. CDR3 in DNA: TGTGCCAGCAGGGGACAGAACGACGAGCAGTACTTC. Encoded protein: CASRGQNDEQYF.

The chain has TRBV7-9 and TRBJ2-2; 7 bases are a match to TRBD1. In germline, CDR1 is SEHNR, CDR2 FQNEAQ (reference sequence). V gave up 6 bases and J gave up 1 base; unmatched junction bases: 5. The CDR3 length is 15 residues. CDR3 nucleotide sequence: TGTGCCAGCAGGACGGGACAGAGGAACACCGGGGAGCTGTTTTTT. Residues: CASRTGQRNTGELFF. The full variable domain, rest sourced from reference TRBV7-9 and TRBJ2-2, is DTGVSQNPRHKITKRGQNVTFRCDPISEHNRLYWYRQTLGQGPEFLTYFQNEAQLEKSRLLSDRFSAERPKGSFSTLEIQRTEQGDSAMYLCASRTGQRNTGELFFGEGSRLTVL.

The V gene is TRBV6-6, the J gene TRBJ2-2; 9 nucleotides agree with TRBD2. V gave up 6 bases and J gave up 2 bases; unmatched junction bases: 4. Germline CDR1 MNHNY, CDR2 SVGAGI (reference sequence). This CDR3 has 15 amino acids. CDR3 sequence (DNA): TGTGCCAGCAGCGCACTAGCGGGCAACACCGGGGAGCTGTTTTTT. It is translated as CASSALAGNTGELFF.

The chain links TRBV14 to TRBJ1-2, with D maybe TRBD1 (6 bases). Trimming pared 4 bases from V and 2 bases from J, leaving 8 bases between. Germline V gene sequence: CDR1 SGHDN, CDR2 FVKESK. CDR3 length: 13 residues. CDR3 in DNA: TGTGCCAGCAGCCGGGACATAAACTATGGCTACACCTTC. Amino acids: CASSRDINYGYTF.

V and J are TRBV5-4 and TRBJ2-4; 7 nucleotides match TRBD1. The CDR3 length is 14 residues. The germline gives CDR1 SGHNT, CDR2 YYREEE (reference sequence). The ends lost 4 bases at V and 9 bases at J; junction bases unmatched: 10. The CDR3 DNA reads as TGTGCCAGCAGCCGGCGCCAGGGGGACGGCATTCAGTACTTC. Translated, it gives CASSRRQGDGIQYF.

The chain carries TRBV5-4 and TRBJ2-7, with D unclear. Germline-derived CDR1 and CDR2 are SGHNT and YYREEE (reference sequence). The CDR3 covers 14 residues. V was trimmed by 4 bases and J by 3 bases, leaving 14 bases between them. In DNA, the CDR3 is TGTGCCAGCAGCCCGAGGCCTCCCAGCTACGAGCAGTACTTC. It codes for CASSPRPPSYEQYF.

The count of this clone is one. This chain uses TRBV5-1 with TRBJ1-4; TRBD1 aligns across 8 bases. Looked up from germline, CDR1 is SGHRS and CDR2 is YFSETQ. The CDR3 runs to 16 residues. V shed 4 bases, J shed 1 base, and the junction held 6 bases outside the gene matches. CDR3 sequence (DNA): TGCGCCAGCAGCGGACAGGGAGATTTAACTAATGAAAAACTGTTTTTT. Translated, it gives CASSGQGDLTNEKLFF.

The rearrangement links TRBV30 to TRBJ2-7; 10 nucleotides match TRBD1. J gave up 2 bases and V 2 bases, and 6 bases lay outside the gene matches. The CDR3 runs 15 residues. The germline gives CDR1 GTSNPN, CDR2 SVGIG (reference sequence). The CDR3 is CAWSRGQGETYEQYF. The CDR3 DNA reads TGTGCCTGGAGTCGCGGACAGGGGGAGACCTACGAGCAGTACTTC.

This sequence joins TRBV27 and TRBJ2-7; 8 bases match TRBD1. The J segment lost 2 bases and the V segment lost 4 bases, leaving 4 bases of the junction unmatched. Germline V gene lookup returns CDR1 MNHEY and CDR2 SMNVEV (reference sequence). This CDR3 has 14 residues. The CDR3 spells CASSSPDRAYEQYF. The CDR3 DNA is TGTGCCAGCAGTTCCCCGGACAGGGCCTACGAGCAGTACTTC.

The rearrangement joins TRBV7-8 to TRBJ2-7, with D possibly matching TRBD1 (6 bases). Germline CDR1 SGHVS, CDR2 FQNEAQ. There are 16 residues in the CDR3. V lost 4 bases and J 0 bases, leaving 16 bases between the germline ends. The CDR3: CASSSPDRSSSYEQYF. The CDR3, as DNA: TGTGCCAGCAGCTCACCTGACAGGTCAAGCTCCTACGAGCAGTACTTC.

This clone was seen only once. A much larger clone sits a single nucleotide away, making a read error possible. The same CDR3 can be traced to other DNA sequences in this sample. The chain links TRBV6-1 to TRBJ2-3; D unclear. This CDR3 has 11 amino acids. The V gene's germline CDR1 is MNHNS and CDR2 SASEGT. V lost 4 bases to trimming and J lost 5 bases, with 4 bases between them. The CDR3 DNA reads TGTGCCAGCAGTGTGGGAGATACGCAGTATTTT. Translation gives CASSVGDTQYF.

The chain is built from TRBV6-1 and TRBJ1-3; no clear D. CDR3 length: 15 amino acids. CDR1 and CDR2 (germline): MNHNS, SASEGT. Trimming removed 6 bases from V and 0 bases from J, with 12 bases in between. CDR3: CASRTPLSSGNTIYF. The DNA for the CDR3 is TGTGCCAGCAGGACCCCCCTATCCTCTGGAAACACCATATATTTT.

The chain uses TRBV5-8 and TRBJ2-1, with 11 bases aligning to TRBD1. Germline CDR1 SGHTS, CDR2 YDEGEE. J lost 6 bases, V lost 3 bases, and 8 bases had no gene match. The CDR3 has 16 residues. CDR3 loop: CASSSLPGTGGNEQFF. The DNA of the CDR3 is TGTGCCAGCAGCTCCCTGCCGGGGACAGGGGGCAATGAGCAGTTCTTC.

The chain recombines TRBV9 with TRBJ1-3, with D perhaps matching TRBD1 (5 bases). Germline V gives CDR1 SGDLS, CDR2 YYNGEE. V was pared by 4 bases and J by 2 bases, with 13 bases between. This CDR3 contains 15 residues. CDR3 DNA: TGTGCCAGCAGCCCGAGAGGGGCAACTGGAAACACCATATATTTT. Residues: CASSPRGATGNTIYF. The full variable domain, with the rest looked up from reference TRBV9 and TRBJ1-3, is DSGVTQTPKHLITATGQRVTLRCSPRSGDLSVYWYQQSLDQGLQFLIQYYNGEERAKGNILERFSAQQFPDLHSELNLSSLELGDSALYFCASSPRGATGNTIYFGEGSWLTVV.

Remarks on this clone: A far larger clone is off by one base, so a read error is likely. The chain combines TRBV20-1 with TRBJ1-1; D possibly corresponds to TRBD1 (5 bases). The CDR3 runs to 11 residues. Germline assignment: CDR1 DFQATT and CDR2 SNEGSKA (reference sequence). The CDR3 sequence is CSTRRGSEAFF. The CDR3 bases are TGCAGTACTAGGCGGGGGTCTGAAGCTTTCTTT.

This chain joins TRBV5-6 and TRBJ2-5, with 9 positions matching TRBD2. J lost 4 bases, V lost 0 bases, and 7 bases had no gene match. The length of the CDR3 is 16 residues. The germline V gene has CDR1 SGHDT and CDR2 YYEEEE. The CDR3: CASSLAIAGEGETQYF. In DNA form, the CDR3 reads TGTGCCAGCAGCTTGGCCATAGCGGGAGAAGGAGAGACCCAGTACTTC.

This clone was seen a single time. The chain is built from TRBV5-5 and TRBJ1-1; D is perhaps TRBD1 (5 bases). The V gene lost 4 bases and the J gene lost 6 bases, with 19 bases spanning the gap. Germline lookup yields CDR1 SGHKS and CDR2 YYEKEE (reference sequence). The CDR3 extends over 15 amino acids. CDR3 nucleotides: TGTGCCAGCAGCCCTAAATCGGTTGGGGGAGCTGAAGCTTTCTTT. It encodes CASSPKSVGGAEAFF.

The chain couples TRBV25-1 to TRBJ1-1; D gene ambiguous. This CDR3 is built from 12 residues. In germline, CDR1 is MGHDK, CDR2 SYGVNS. Trimming removed 11 bases from V and 2 bases from J, with 12 bases in between. CDR3 DNA sequence: TGTGCCCCCCAGTTAGGCAACACTGAAGCTTTCTTT. It encodes CAPQLGNTEAFF. Complete variable domain (other parts from reference TRBV25-1 and TRBJ1-1): EADIYQTPRYLVIGTGKKITLECSQTMGHDKMYWYQQDPGMELHLIHYSYGVNSTEKGDLSSESTVSRIRTEHFPLTLESARPSHTSQYLCAPQLGNTEAFFGQGTRLTVV.

The CDR3 DNA reads as TGTGCCAGCAGCCGGACTAGAGCCTACAATGAGCAGTTCTTC. Its protein product is CASSRTRAYNEQFF. The chain joins TRBV2 to TRBJ2-1; 7 nucleotides align to TRBD2. Per germline, CDR1 SNHLY and CDR2 FYNNEI. There are 14 residues in the CDR3. The junction had 4 bases not matched to a gene; V was cut back by 6 bases and J by 2 bases.

The CDR3 sequence is CASSLSGFGTDTQYF. The CDR3 DNA is TGTGCCAGCAGTTTATCAGGGTTCGGCACAGATACGCAGTATTTT. V usage is TRBV28 and J usage is TRBJ2-3; tentatively, D is TRBD1 (5 bases). This CDR3 is 15 amino acids long. V lost 1 base and J 1 base, leaving 9 bases between the germline ends. Per the germline V gene, CDR1 is MDHEN and CDR2 is SYDVKM.

This clone was counted once. The gene calls are TRBV5-1 and TRBJ1-2, with a possible D match to TRBD1 (6 bases). This CDR3 region has 16 residues. V lost 4 bases, J lost 4 bases, and 20 bases lay in between. The V gene's germline CDR1 is SGHRS and CDR2 YFSETQ. The CDR3 spells CASSTGTGSAVYGYTF. DNA for the CDR3: TGCGCCAGCAGCACAGGGACGGGGTCGGCAGTCTATGGCTACACCTTC.

This clone was detected ten times or more. The V call is TRBV7-2, the J call TRBJ1-1, with a tentative D call TRBD1 (6 bases). CDR1 SGHTA and CDR2 FQGNSA come from the germline V gene. The CDR3 totals 16 residues. V was cut by 0 bases and J by 4 bases, with 15 bases left in between. The CDR3: CASSLAHGGQGTEAFF. In DNA form, the CDR3 reads TGTGCCAGCAGCTTAGCCCATGGGGGGCAGGGCACTGAAGCTTTCTTT.

This clone was seen a few times. This chain uses TRBV5-4 with TRBJ2-2, with 7 bases lining up with TRBD1. V was pared by 4 bases and J by 6 bases, with 12 bases of the junction left unmatched. This CDR3 spans 16 amino acids. Germline V lookup: CDR1 SGHNT, CDR2 YYREEE (reference sequence). CDR3 protein: CASSQGQKQPAGELFF. Written as DNA, the CDR3 is TGTGCCAGCAGCCAGGGACAGAAGCAACCGGCCGGGGAGCTGTTTTTT.